Sequencing of this T cell receptor beta chain was carried out in a study of blood T cell repertoires in COVID-19. Study in general: Samples representing acute and convalescent COVID-19 were sourced from the United States, Italy and Spain. PBMCs, B-cell-depleted T cells, or T cells provided the cDNA or gDNA that made up the material.

Original data processing: Estimation of nucleated cell counts relied on the amplification of reference gene primers. The table came from immunoSEQ multiplex PCR; TCRdb's copy has only in-frame clones and leaves some out. V and J calls plus clone size are reproduced from that table; the DNA served to infer D and trimming. This table has 70,000 to 90,000 clones, 88% appearing once. The CDR3 extends over 14 amino acids. Per the germline V gene, CDR1 is SGHTA and CDR2 is FQGTGA. With 5 bases clipped from V and 7 bases from J, the junction kept 5 bases outside the gene matches. The V gene is TRBV7-3, the J gene TRBJ2-2; 9 bases line up with TRBD1. The origin of this receptor is a human donor in a cohort sampled during active COVID-19. The sample was peripheral blood. The CDR3 nucleotides are TGTGCCAGCAGCCCCGGACAGGGGATCGGGGAGCTGTTTTTT. Encoded protein: CASSPGQGIGELFF.